The T cell receptor (beta chain) under discussion was sequenced for a study of blood T cells in healthy people across ages. As for this clonotype: Its cognate antigen is unknown.

This CDR3 has 16 residues. The germline V gene has CDR1 SGHNT and CDR2 YYREEE (reference sequence). The V gene end was trimmed by 0 bases and the J gene end by 4 bases; junction bases not matched to a gene: 6. With a J-beta primer mix and a sample-barcoded 5' primer, a second PCR ran about 7 to 12 cycles. TCRdb redid the calling of the 5' RACE reads with MiXCR, one entry per CDR3 protein. Of 2 million or so distinct CDR3 sequences in the sample, approximately 50% are singletons; the top ten hold roughly 2%. General study results and limits: Observed TCR beta diversity per million T cells went down as age went up. This fall followed a roughly linear course with age.

This clonotype was obtained from a woman in her 40s in good health. The rearrangement joins TRBV5-4 to TRBJ2-5, with 10 bases matching TRBD2. The sample was blood. CDR3 nucleotide sequence: TGTGCCAGCAGCTTGGGACGCAGCGGGGGGGCAGAGACCCAGTACTTC. This translates into CASSLGRSGGAETQYF.